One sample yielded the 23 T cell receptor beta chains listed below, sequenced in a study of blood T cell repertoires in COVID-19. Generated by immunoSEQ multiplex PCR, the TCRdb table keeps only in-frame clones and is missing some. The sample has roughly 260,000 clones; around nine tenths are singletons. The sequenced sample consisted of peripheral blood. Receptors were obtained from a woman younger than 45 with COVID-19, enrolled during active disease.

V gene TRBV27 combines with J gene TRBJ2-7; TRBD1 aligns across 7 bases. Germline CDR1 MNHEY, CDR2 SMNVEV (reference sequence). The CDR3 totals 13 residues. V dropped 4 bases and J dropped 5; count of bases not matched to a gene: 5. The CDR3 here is CASSWSGGNEQYF. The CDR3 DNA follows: TGTGCCAGCAGTTGGTCAGGGGGTAACGAGCAGTACTTC.

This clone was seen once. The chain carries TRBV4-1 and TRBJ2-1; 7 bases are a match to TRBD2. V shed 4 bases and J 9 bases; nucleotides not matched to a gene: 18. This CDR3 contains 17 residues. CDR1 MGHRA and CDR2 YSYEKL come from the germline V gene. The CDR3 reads CASSPLIRGRALLEQFF. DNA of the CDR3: TGCGCCAGCAGCCCATTGATTCGTGGGAGGGCCCTTCTTGAGCAGTTCTTC.

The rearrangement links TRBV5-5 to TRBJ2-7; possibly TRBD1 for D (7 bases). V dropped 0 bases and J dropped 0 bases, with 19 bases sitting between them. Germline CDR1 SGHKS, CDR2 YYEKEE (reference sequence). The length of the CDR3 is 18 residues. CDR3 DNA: TGTGCCAGCAGCTTGGCCGACTTGGAGGGGGCCTCCTCCTACGAGCAGTACTTC. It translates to CASSLADLEGASSYEQYF.

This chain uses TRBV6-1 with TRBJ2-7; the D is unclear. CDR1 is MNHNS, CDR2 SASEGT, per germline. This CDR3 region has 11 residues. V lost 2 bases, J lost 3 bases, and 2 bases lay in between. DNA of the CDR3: TGTGCCAGCAGTGAATACTACGAGCAGTACTTC. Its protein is CASSEYYEQYF.

CDR3 region: CASSLASSGSGEQYF. The DNA for the CDR3 is TGTGCCAGCAGCTTAGCGTCTAGCGGGAGCGGGGAGCAGTACTTC. The J gene is TRBJ2-7, the V gene TRBV7-8; 10 bases match TRBD2. The CDR3 length is 15 residues. V was pared by 0 bases and J by 7 bases, with 6 bases of the junction left unmatched. Per the germline V gene, CDR1 is SGHVS and CDR2 is FQNEAQ.

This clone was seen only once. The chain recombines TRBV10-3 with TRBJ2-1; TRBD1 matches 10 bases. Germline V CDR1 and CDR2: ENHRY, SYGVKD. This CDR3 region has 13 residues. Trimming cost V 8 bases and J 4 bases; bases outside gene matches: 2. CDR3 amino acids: CAIQDRGYNEQFF. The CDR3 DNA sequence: TGTGCCATCCAGGACAGGGGGTACAATGAGCAGTTCTTC.

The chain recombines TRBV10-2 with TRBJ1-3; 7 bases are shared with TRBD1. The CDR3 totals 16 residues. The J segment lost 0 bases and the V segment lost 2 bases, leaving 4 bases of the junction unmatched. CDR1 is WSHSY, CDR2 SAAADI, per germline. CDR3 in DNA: TGCGCCAGCAGTGAGACTGGGACAGCCTCTGGAAACACCATATATTTT. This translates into CASSETGTASGNTIYF.

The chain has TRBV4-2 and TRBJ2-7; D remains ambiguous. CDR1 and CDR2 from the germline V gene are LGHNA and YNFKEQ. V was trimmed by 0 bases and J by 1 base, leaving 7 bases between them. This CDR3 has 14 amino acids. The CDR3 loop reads CASSQDRSSYEQYF. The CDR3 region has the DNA TGTGCCAGCAGCCAAGACCGCAGTTCCTACGAGCAGTACTTC.

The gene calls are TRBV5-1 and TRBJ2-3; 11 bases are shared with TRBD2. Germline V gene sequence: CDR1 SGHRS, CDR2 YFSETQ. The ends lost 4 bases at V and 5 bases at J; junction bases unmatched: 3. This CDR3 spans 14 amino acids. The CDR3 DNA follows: TGCGCCAGCAGCCCACTAGCGGGAGTAGATACGCAGTATTTT. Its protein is CASSPLAGVDTQYF.

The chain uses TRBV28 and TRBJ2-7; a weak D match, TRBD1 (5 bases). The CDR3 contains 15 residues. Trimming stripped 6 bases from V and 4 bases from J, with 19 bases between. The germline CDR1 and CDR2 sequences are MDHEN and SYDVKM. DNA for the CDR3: TGTGCCAGCAGCCGCAGGGAAGGCGAAACATACGAGCAGTACTTC. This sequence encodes CASSRREGETYEQYF.

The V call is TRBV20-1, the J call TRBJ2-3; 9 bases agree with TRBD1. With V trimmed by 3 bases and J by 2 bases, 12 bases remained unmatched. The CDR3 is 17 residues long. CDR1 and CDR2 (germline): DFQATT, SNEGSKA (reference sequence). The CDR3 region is CSASPSTGGEITDTQYF. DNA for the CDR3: TGCAGTGCTAGTCCCTCTACAGGGGGCGAGATCACAGATACGCAGTATTTT.

The DNA of the CDR3 is TGTGCCAGCAGCATCCTAGCGGGAGGGGATTACGAGCAGTACTTC. The encoded protein is CASSILAGGDYEQYF. The V gene is TRBV5-4, the J gene TRBJ2-7; 12 positions match TRBD2. The germline gives CDR1 SGHNT, CDR2 YYREEE (reference sequence). CDR3 length: 15 amino acids. J lost 4 bases, V lost 4 bases, and 6 bases had no gene match.

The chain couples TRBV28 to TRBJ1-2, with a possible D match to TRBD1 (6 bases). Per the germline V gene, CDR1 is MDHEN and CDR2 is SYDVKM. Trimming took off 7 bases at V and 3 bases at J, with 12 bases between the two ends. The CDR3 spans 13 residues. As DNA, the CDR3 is TGTGCCAGCACAAGGGGGAGAGACTATGGCTACACCTTC. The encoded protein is CASTRGRDYGYTF.

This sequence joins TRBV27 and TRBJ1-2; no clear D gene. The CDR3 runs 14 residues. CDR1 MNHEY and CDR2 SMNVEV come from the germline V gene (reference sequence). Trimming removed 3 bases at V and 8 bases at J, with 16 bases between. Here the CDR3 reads CASSLQGRNSGYTF. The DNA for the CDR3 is TGTGCCAGCAGTTTGCAAGGGAGGAACAGCGGCTACACCTTC.

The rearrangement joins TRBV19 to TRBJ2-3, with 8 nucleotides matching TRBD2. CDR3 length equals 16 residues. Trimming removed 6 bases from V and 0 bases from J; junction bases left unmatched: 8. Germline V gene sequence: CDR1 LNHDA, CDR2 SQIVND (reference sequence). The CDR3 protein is CASRSGRLGSTDTQYF. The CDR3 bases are TGTGCCAGTAGAAGCGGGAGATTAGGTAGCACAGATACGCAGTATTTT.

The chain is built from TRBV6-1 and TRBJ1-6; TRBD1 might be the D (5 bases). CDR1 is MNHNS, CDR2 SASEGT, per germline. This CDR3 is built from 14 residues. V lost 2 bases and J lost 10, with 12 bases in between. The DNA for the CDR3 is TGTGCCAGCAGTGAAATCCGACAGAGGTCACCCCTCCACTTT. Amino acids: CASSEIRQRSPLHF.

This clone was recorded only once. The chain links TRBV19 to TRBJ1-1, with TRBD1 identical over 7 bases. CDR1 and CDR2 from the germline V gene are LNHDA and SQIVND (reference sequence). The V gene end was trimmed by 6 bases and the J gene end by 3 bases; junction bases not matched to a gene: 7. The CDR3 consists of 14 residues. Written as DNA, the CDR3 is TGTGCCAGTAGATGGACAGGCCGATACACTGAAGCTTTCTTT. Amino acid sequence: CASRWTGRYTEAFF.

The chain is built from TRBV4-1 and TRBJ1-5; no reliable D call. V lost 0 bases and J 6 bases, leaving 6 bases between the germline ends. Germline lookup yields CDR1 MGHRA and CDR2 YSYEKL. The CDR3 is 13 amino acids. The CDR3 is CASSQDRVQPQHF. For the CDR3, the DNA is TGCGCCAGCAGCCAAGATCGGGTTCAGCCCCAGCATTTT.

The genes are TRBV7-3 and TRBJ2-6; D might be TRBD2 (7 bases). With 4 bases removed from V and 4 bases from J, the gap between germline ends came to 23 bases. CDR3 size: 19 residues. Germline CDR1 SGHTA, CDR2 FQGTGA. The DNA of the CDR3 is TGTGCCAGCAGCTCTCCTCCGGGGGGCTCGGTAAGCGGGGCCAACGTCCTGACTTTC. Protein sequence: CASSSPPGGSVSGANVLTF.

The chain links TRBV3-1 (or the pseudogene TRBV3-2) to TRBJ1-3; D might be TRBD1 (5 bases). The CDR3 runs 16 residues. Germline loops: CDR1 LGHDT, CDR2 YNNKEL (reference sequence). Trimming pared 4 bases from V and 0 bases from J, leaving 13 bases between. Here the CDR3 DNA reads TGTGCCAGCAGCCGCGGAGCAGGGTCCTCTGGAAACACCATATATTTT. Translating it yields CASSRGAGSSGNTIYF.

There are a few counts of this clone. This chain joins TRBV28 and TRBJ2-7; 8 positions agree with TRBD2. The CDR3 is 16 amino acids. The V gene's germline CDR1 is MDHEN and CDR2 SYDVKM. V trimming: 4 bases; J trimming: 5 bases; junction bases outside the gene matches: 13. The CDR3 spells CASSSLKIAGKHEQYF. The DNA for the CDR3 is TGTGCCAGCAGTTCCCTTAAAATAGCGGGAAAACACGAGCAGTACTTC.

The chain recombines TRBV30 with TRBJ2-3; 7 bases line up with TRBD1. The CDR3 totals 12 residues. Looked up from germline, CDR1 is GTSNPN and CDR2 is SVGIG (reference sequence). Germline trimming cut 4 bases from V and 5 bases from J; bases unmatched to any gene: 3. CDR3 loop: CAWTPGGDTQYF. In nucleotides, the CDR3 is TGTGCCTGGACTCCAGGGGGAGATACGCAGTATTTT.

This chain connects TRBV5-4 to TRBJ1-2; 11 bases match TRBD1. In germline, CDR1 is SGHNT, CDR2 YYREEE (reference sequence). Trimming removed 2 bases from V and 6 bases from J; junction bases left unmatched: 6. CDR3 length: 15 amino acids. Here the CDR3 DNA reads TGTGCCAGCAGCTTAGGACAGGGGGCGCAAGATGGCTACACCTTC. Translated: CASSLGQGAQDGYTF.